This is a list of T cell receptor beta chains from one sample in a study of cytomegalovirus exposure and HLA in healthy donors. TCRdb keeps only in-frame clones here, not all; method: immunoSEQ multiplex PCR. Of 120,000 or so clones listed, approximately 80% are singletons. The specimen sequenced was PBMCs. The source is a man between 18 and 29 years old in good health and CMV-seronegative. Each CDR3 is given with its conserved first and last residue. The order of the fields is D gene, J gene, clone size, V gene, CDR3 protein, CDR3 DNA. D genes are given only for firm matches. Size values are once, few and many counts, or a class for expanded clones, and some rows have none.

d_gene: TRBD2; j_gene: TRBJ2-1; abundance: NA; v_gene: TRBV19; CDR3aa: CASIRTSGNNEQFF; CDR3nt: TGTGCCAGTATCAGGACTAGCGGGAACAATGAGCAGTTCTTC
d_gene: TRBD2; j_gene: TRBJ2-1; abundance: NA; v_gene: TRBV5-1; CDR3aa: CASSVLGGRVDYNEQFF; CDR3nt: TGCGCCAGCAGCGTCCTCGGCGGGAGGGTGGACTACAATGAGCAGTTCTTC
d_gene: NA; j_gene: TRBJ1-1; abundance: NA; v_gene: TRBV7-6; CDR3aa: CASRQNAGVNTEAFF; CDR3nt: TGTGCCAGCAGGCAAAACGCGGGAGTGAACACTGAAGCTTTCTTT
d_gene: NA; j_gene: TRBJ2-6; abundance: once; v_gene: TRBV4-1; CDR3aa: CASSQVPSSWGHSGANVLTF; CDR3nt: TGCGCCAGCAGCCAAGTCCCGTCTTCCTGGGGACACTCTGGGGCCAACGTCCTGACTTTC
d_gene: NA; j_gene: TRBJ1-2; abundance: once; v_gene: TRBV6-5; CDR3aa: CASKDRDYGYTF; CDR3nt: TGTGCCAGCAAAGATAGAGACTATGGCTACACCTTC
d_gene: TRBD2; j_gene: TRBJ2-4; abundance: NA; v_gene: TRBV28; CDR3aa: CASGWGAGGPQYF; CDR3nt: TGTGCCAGCGGTTGGGGAGCGGGAGGGCCCCAGTACTTC
d_gene: NA; j_gene: TRBJ2-7; abundance: NA; v_gene: TRBV5-1; CDR3aa: CASSLGATGYEQYF; CDR3nt: TGCGCCAGCAGCTTGGGAGCCACAGGCTACGAGCAGTACTTC
d_gene: NA; j_gene: TRBJ1-2; abundance: NA; v_gene: TRBV5-1; CDR3aa: CASSFNRTVRAPLYPQETGGCYTF; CDR3nt: TGCGCCAGCAGCTTCAACCGGACGGTCCGAGCGCCACTATATCCCCAAGAAACGGGGGGGTGCTACACCTTC
d_gene: TRBD2; j_gene: TRBJ2-5; abundance: NA; v_gene: TRBV6-1; CDR3aa: CASSGTSSSQYF; CDR3nt: TGTGCCAGCAGCGGGACTAGCTCTAGCCAGTACTTC
d_gene: NA; j_gene: TRBJ1-5; abundance: NA; v_gene: TRBV5-6; CDR3aa: CASSLWAGSNQPQHF; CDR3nt: TGTGCCAGCAGCTTGTGGGCGGGTAGCAATCAGCCCCAGCATTTT
d_gene: NA; j_gene: TRBJ1-1; abundance: NA; v_gene: TRBV9; CDR3aa: CASSVIAENTEAFF; CDR3nt: TGTGCCAGCAGCGTAATAGCTGAGAACACTGAAGCTTTCTTT
d_gene: TRBD2; j_gene: TRBJ2-2; abundance: NA; v_gene: TRBV7-3; CDR3aa: CASSPFAGGGYAGTGELFF; CDR3nt: TGTGCCAGCAGCCCGTTTGCGGGAGGAGGTTATGCGGGCACCGGGGAGCTGTTTTTT
d_gene: TRBD2; j_gene: TRBJ2-1; abundance: NA; v_gene: TRBV28; CDR3aa: CASIGPSGGLNEQFF; CDR3nt: TGTGCCAGCATTGGTCCTAGCGGGGGATTGAATGAGCAGTTCTTC
d_gene: TRBD1; j_gene: TRBJ1-4; abundance: NA; v_gene: TRBV27; CDR3aa: CASRPGQGWFLFF; CDR3nt: TGTGCCAGCAGACCCGGACAGGGGTGGTTTCTGTTTTTT
d_gene: TRBD1; j_gene: TRBJ1-2; abundance: NA; v_gene: TRBV7-9; CDR3aa: CASSLTGGTGGYGYTF; CDR3nt: TGTGCCAGCAGCTTAACAGGGGGGACAGGGGGCTATGGCTACACCTTC
d_gene: NA; j_gene: TRBJ2-1; abundance: NA; v_gene: TRBV7-9; CDR3aa: CASSSPGVSTNEQFF; CDR3nt: TGTGCCAGCAGCTCCCCGGGGGTCAGTACCAATGAGCAGTTCTTC
d_gene: TRBD2; j_gene: TRBJ2-5; abundance: NA; v_gene: TRBV7-6; CDR3aa: CASSLGLAGPQETQYF; CDR3nt: TGTGCCAGCAGCTTAGGACTAGCGGGGCCACAAGAGACCCAGTACTTC
d_gene: TRBD1; j_gene: TRBJ1-5; abundance: NA; v_gene: TRBV19; CDR3aa: CASSTLTGLVNQPQHF; CDR3nt: TGTGCCAGTAGTACGTTGACAGGGTTGGTCAATCAGCCCCAGCATTTT
d_gene: TRBD2; j_gene: TRBJ2-5; abundance: once; v_gene: TRBV28; CDR3aa: CASKKAGARETQYF; CDR3nt: TGTGCCAGCAAAAAAGCGGGAGCCCGAGAGACCCAGTACTTC
d_gene: NA; j_gene: TRBJ1-6; abundance: NA; v_gene: TRBV12-5; CDR3aa: CASGLVGSRNSPLHF; CDR3nt: TGTGCTAGTGGTTTGGTAGGGAGTCGTAATTCACCCCTCCACTTT
d_gene: TRBD2; j_gene: TRBJ2-5; abundance: NA; v_gene: TRBV29-1; CDR3aa: CSVEGRGSGRIRETQYF; CDR3nt: TGCAGCGTTGAGGGTCGTGGTAGCGGGAGAATAAGAGAGACCCAGTACTTC
d_gene: NA; j_gene: TRBJ2-1; abundance: NA; v_gene: TRBV4-2; CDR3aa: CASSLAVAPFPSYNEQFF; CDR3nt: TGTGCCAGCAGCCTGGCAGTAGCGCCGTTTCCCTCCTACAATGAGCAGTTCTTC
d_gene: TRBD1; j_gene: TRBJ1-2; abundance: NA; v_gene: TRBV27; CDR3aa: CASRHWDSPNYGYTF; CDR3nt: TGTGCCAGCAGACACTGGGACAGCCCCAACTATGGCTACACCTTC
d_gene: NA; j_gene: TRBJ1-1; abundance: NA; v_gene: TRBV15; CDR3aa: CATSRDTENTEAFF; CDR3nt: TGTGCCACCAGCAGGGATACAGAGAACACTGAAGCTTTCTTT
d_gene: NA; j_gene: TRBJ2-7; abundance: NA; v_gene: TRBV6-5; CDR3aa: CASFQGHGLVYEQYF; CDR3nt: TGTGCCAGCTTCCAGGGGCACGGCTTGGTCTACGAGCAGTACTTC
d_gene: TRBD1; j_gene: TRBJ2-1; abundance: NA; v_gene: TRBV6-6; CDR3aa: CASKLDRLNEQFF; CDR3nt: TGTGCCAGCAAGTTGGACAGGCTCAATGAGCAGTTCTTC
d_gene: NA; j_gene: TRBJ1-3; abundance: NA; v_gene: TRBV13; CDR3aa: CASSPRGSGNTIYF; CDR3nt: TGTGCCAGCAGCCCGCGAGGCTCTGGAAACACCATATATTTT
d_gene: TRBD1; j_gene: TRBJ1-5; abundance: NA; v_gene: TRBV18; CDR3aa: CASSLRTGIGNQPQHF; CDR3nt: TGTGCCAGCTCACTGCGGACAGGGATCGGCAATCAGCCCCAGCATTTT
d_gene: NA; j_gene: TRBJ2-5; abundance: NA; v_gene: TRBV27; CDR3aa: CASRGHLQETQYF; CDR3nt: TGTGCCAGCAGGGGCCACCTCCAAGAGACCCAGTACTTC
d_gene: TRBD1; j_gene: TRBJ1-4; abundance: NA; v_gene: TRBV13; CDR3aa: CASSLYESGTGDKLFF; CDR3nt: TGTGCCAGCAGCTTATATGAGTCCGGGACAGGGGACAAACTGTTTTTT
d_gene: TRBD1; j_gene: TRBJ2-2; abundance: NA; v_gene: TRBV4-1; CDR3aa: CASSQRTGPNTGELFF; CDR3nt: TGCGCCAGCAGCCAAAGGACAGGTCCGAACACCGGGGAGCTGTTTTTT
d_gene: NA; j_gene: TRBJ1-5; abundance: NA; v_gene: TRBV28; CDR3aa: CASSRAQGSSNQPQHF; CDR3nt: TGTGCCAGCAGCCGCGCACAGGGCTCTTCGAATCAGCCCCAGCATTTT
d_gene: NA; j_gene: TRBJ2-1; abundance: NA; v_gene: TRBV21-1; CDR3aa: CASSLRDSPLKVF; CDR3nt: TGTGCCAGCAGCCTCCGGGACAGCCCCTTGAAGGTCTTC
d_gene: TRBD1; j_gene: TRBJ1-1; abundance: once; v_gene: TRBV6-1; CDR3aa: CASSSQGATEAFF; CDR3nt: TGTGCCAGCAGCTCACAGGGGGCGACTGAAGCTTTCTTT
d_gene: NA; j_gene: TRBJ1-2; abundance: NA; v_gene: TRBV5-8; CDR3aa: CASSFMGAIGYTF; CDR3nt: TGTGCCAGCAGCTTCATGGGGGCAATTGGCTACACCTTC
d_gene: NA; j_gene: TRBJ2-3; abundance: NA; v_gene: TRBV7-3; CDR3aa: CASSLMGPSSTDTQYF; CDR3nt: TGTGCCAGCAGCTTAATGGGGCCGAGCAGCACAGATACGCAGTATTTT
d_gene: TRBD2; j_gene: TRBJ2-7; abundance: NA; v_gene: TRBV10-3; CDR3aa: CAIGTSGQTYEQYF; CDR3nt: TGTGCCATCGGAACTAGCGGACAGACCTACGAGCAGTACTTC
d_gene: TRBD1; j_gene: TRBJ1-1; abundance: NA; v_gene: TRBV28; CDR3aa: CASRPTGDPEAFF; CDR3nt: TGTGCCAGCAGGCCCACAGGGGACCCTGAAGCTTTCTTT
d_gene: TRBD1; j_gene: TRBJ1-1; abundance: NA; v_gene: TRBV18; CDR3aa: CASSPTDRGREAFF; CDR3nt: TGTGCCAGCTCACCTACCGACAGGGGGCGAGAAGCTTTCTTT
d_gene: TRBD2; j_gene: TRBJ2-7; abundance: NA; v_gene: TRBV4-2; CDR3aa: CASSPGLAAYEQYF; CDR3nt: TGTGCCAGCAGCCCAGGACTAGCGGCCTACGAGCAGTACTTC
d_gene: TRBD1; j_gene: TRBJ2-7; abundance: once; v_gene: TRBV6-5; CDR3aa: CASRRDRGAYEQYF; CDR3nt: TGTGCCAGCAGGCGGGACAGGGGAGCTTACGAGCAGTACTTC
d_gene: TRBD1; j_gene: TRBJ2-1; abundance: NA; v_gene: TRBV7-3; CDR3aa: CASSLGIVGTATYNEQFF; CDR3nt: TGTGCCAGCAGCTTAGGCATAGTTGGGACAGCGACCTACAATGAGCAGTTCTTC
d_gene: TRBD1; j_gene: TRBJ2-7; abundance: NA; v_gene: TRBV10-3; CDR3aa: CAITGGAGGGEQYF; CDR3nt: TGTGCCATCACGGGTGGGGCAGGGGGCGGCGAGCAGTACTTC
d_gene: TRBD2; j_gene: TRBJ2-3; abundance: NA; v_gene: TRBV7-3; CDR3aa: CASSWTSGVSTDTQYF; CDR3nt: TGTGCCAGCAGCTGGACTAGCGGGGTGAGCACAGATACGCAGTATTTT
d_gene: NA; j_gene: TRBJ2-5; abundance: NA; v_gene: TRBV7-3; CDR3aa: CASSPDSQETQYF; CDR3nt: TGTGCCAGCAGCCCAGACAGCCAAGAGACCCAGTACTTC
d_gene: NA; j_gene: TRBJ1-5; abundance: NA; v_gene: TRBV9; CDR3aa: CASSGTASNQPQHF; CDR3nt: TGTGCCAGCAGCGGGACAGCCAGCAATCAGCCCCAGCATTTT
d_gene: NA; j_gene: TRBJ2-6; abundance: once; v_gene: TRBV30; CDR3aa: CAWIGAFLPGANVLTF; CDR3nt: TGTGCCTGGATAGGGGCCTTTTTACCTGGGGCCAACGTCCTGACTTTC
d_gene: NA; j_gene: TRBJ2-7; abundance: NA; v_gene: TRBV2; CDR3aa: CASSDRGSSYEQYF; CDR3nt: TGTGCCAGCAGTGATAGGGGTAGCTCCTACGAGCAGTACTTC
d_gene: NA; j_gene: TRBJ1-1; abundance: NA; v_gene: TRBV27; CDR3aa: CASSNMNTEAFF; CDR3nt: TGTGCCAGCAGCAACATGAACACTGAAGCTTTCTTT
d_gene: NA; j_gene: TRBJ1-1; abundance: NA; v_gene: TRBV6-4; CDR3aa: CASSEALNTEAFF; CDR3nt: TGTGCCAGCAGTGAAGCATTGAACACTGAAGCTTTCTTT
d_gene: TRBD2; j_gene: TRBJ2-7; abundance: NA; v_gene: TRBV7-9; CDR3aa: CASSPEGSGRNYEQYF; CDR3nt: TGTGCCAGCAGCCCAGAGGGTAGCGGGAGAAACTACGAGCAGTACTTC
d_gene: NA; j_gene: TRBJ2-5; abundance: few; v_gene: TRBV5-3; CDR3aa: CARSLAGRGETQYF; CDR3nt: TGTGCCAGAAGCTTGGCCGGCAGGGGTGAGACCCAGTACTTC
d_gene: NA; j_gene: TRBJ1-2; abundance: NA; v_gene: TRBV19; CDR3aa: CASDSVANYGYTF; CDR3nt: TGTGCCAGTGACAGCGTAGCTAACTATGGCTACACCTTC